These 16 T cell receptor beta chains came from one sample sequenced in a study of PD-L1 blockade in urothelial cancer. The data were produced by immunoSEQ multiplex PCR, yet TCRdb's version contains in-frame clones alone and is incomplete. In the table there are some 87,000 clones, roughly 84% of which are singletons. Time point described: pretreatment peripheral blood. Specimen: PBMCs, collected around atezolizumab (anti-PD-L1) treatment. These receptors were collected from a man in his 60s with urothelial cancer.

The genes are TRBV27 and TRBJ1-2; D may be TRBD1 (6 bases). The V end was cut by 3 bases, the J end by 0 bases, with 17 bases between. The germline V gene encodes CDR1 MNHEY and CDR2 SMNVEV (reference sequence). The CDR3 covers 17 residues. CDR3 sequence reads: CASSLAGATQTNYGYTF. CDR3 bases: TGTGCCAGCAGTTTGGCAGGGGCGACCCAAACTAACTATGGCTACACCTTC.

The rearrangement uses TRBV30 and TRBJ1-5; a weak D match, TRBD1 (6 bases). V lost 0 bases, J lost 11 bases, and 14 bases lay in between. CDR3 length: 13 amino acids. Germline values: CDR1 GTSNPN, CDR2 SVGIG (reference sequence). Here the CDR3 reads CAWSVQGGGSQHF. CDR3 nucleotides: TGTGCCTGGAGTGTACAGGGAGGGGGGTCCCAGCATTTT.

The rearrangement links TRBV9 to TRBJ2-6, with 11 bases fitting TRBD1. This CDR3 region has 18 residues. Germline loops: CDR1 SGDLS, CDR2 YYNGEE. The J segment lost 2 bases and the V segment lost 3 bases, leaving 7 bases of the junction unmatched. The CDR3 protein is CASSADRGLLAGANVLTF. The CDR3 DNA reads TGTGCCAGCAGCGCGGACAGGGGGCTATTGGCTGGGGCCAACGTCCTGACTTTC.

This chain uses TRBV5-6 with TRBJ2-7; D gene unclear. This CDR3 contains 15 residues. The V end lost 0 bases, the J end lost 3 bases, and 13 bases lay between the germline ends. CDR1 is SGHDT, CDR2 YYEEEE, per germline. CDR3 residues: CASSLARNNYYEQYF. CDR3 DNA sequence: TGTGCCAGCAGCTTGGCCCGGAACAACTACTACGAGCAGTACTTC.

The chain carries TRBV25-1 and TRBJ2-5; 8 nucleotides align to TRBD2. CDR1 and CDR2 from the germline V gene are MGHDK and SYGVNS. After removal of 2 bases from V and 5 bases from J, the junction contained 7 bases not matched to a gene. The CDR3 sequence is 15 residues long. CDR3 sequence reads: CASSELGTSGETQYF. Here the CDR3 DNA reads TGTGCCAGCAGTGAACTCGGGACTAGTGGCGAGACCCAGTACTTC.

This chain links TRBV27 with TRBJ1-3; no definite D call. Germline CDR1 is MNHEY and CDR2 is SMNVEV (reference sequence). V lost 6 bases and J 4 bases, leaving 22 bases between the germline ends. This CDR3 is built from 17 residues. CDR3 in DNA: TGTGCCAGCAGGCGCAAAGCGGCCACGGCAGGAGGAAACACCATATATTTT. This sequence encodes CASRRKAATAGGNTIYF.

The rearrangement uses TRBV11-3 and TRBJ1-2; 7 bases match TRBD1. J gave up 3 bases and V 4 bases, and 2 bases lay outside the gene matches. The CDR3 is 13 residues long. Germline CDR1 is SGHNT and CDR2 is YENEEA. For the CDR3, the DNA is TGTGCCAGCAGCTGGGACAGATACTATGGCTACACCTTC. It codes for CASSWDRYYGYTF.

This clone was picked up one time. The chain couples TRBV6-1 to TRBJ1-2; D call uncertain. The CDR3 is 14 amino acids. V was trimmed by 5 bases and J by 1 base, leaving 11 bases between them. Germline CDR1 is MNHNS and CDR2 is SASEGT. As DNA, the CDR3 is TGTGCCAGCAGTCCTCAGCGGGATAACTATGGCTACACCTTC. Its translation is CASSPQRDNYGYTF.

This clone was counted once. The chain employs TRBV6-5 and TRBJ1-3; D gene ambiguous. Looked up from germline, CDR1 is MNHEY and CDR2 is SVGAGI. This CDR3 is 15 amino acids long. V was pared by 0 bases and J by 3 bases, with 9 bases between. Here the CDR3 DNA reads TGTGCCAGCAGTTACTCTTCGACTCATGGAAACACCATATATTTT. Translating gives CASSYSSTHGNTIYF.

A single count supports this clone. This CDR3 reads CASSIEGFEQYF. The CDR3 coding sequence is TGTGCCAGCAGTATAGAGGGATTCGAGCAGTACTTC. The rearrangement uses TRBV28 and TRBJ2-7, with D perhaps matching TRBD2 (5 bases). The CDR3 runs 12 residues. Trimming stripped 5 bases from V and 6 bases from J, with 11 bases between. Germline-derived CDR1 and CDR2 are MDHEN and SYDVKM.

This clone was observed once. The CDR3 region is CASTRTGGAGGELFF. In DNA, the CDR3 is TGTGCCAGCACCAGAACAGGGGGCGCGGGCGGGGAGCTGTTTTTT. The chain employs TRBV5-6 and TRBJ2-2; 9 positions agree with TRBD1. Trimming cost V 6 bases and J 7 bases; bases outside gene matches: 10. The CDR3 has 15 residues. Germline lookup yields CDR1 SGHDT and CDR2 YYEEEE.

The rearrangement uses TRBV6-5 and TRBJ2-7; D uncertain. This CDR3 comprises 13 residues. V was cut by 5 bases and J by 3 bases, with 11 bases left in between. Germline CDR1 is MNHEY and CDR2 is SVGAGI. Written as DNA, the CDR3 is TGTGCCAGCAGTATTTCTCCCGGCTACGAGCAGTACTTC. This translates into CASSISPGYEQYF.

The V and J genes are TRBV18 and TRBJ2-6, with 10 bases aligning to TRBD1. The V gene's germline CDR1 is KGHSH and CDR2 LQKENI. Trimming cost V 2 bases and J 0 bases; bases outside gene matches: 7. CDR3 length: 19 residues. DNA for the CDR3: TGTGCCAGCTCACCAGTGGGGACAGGGGCCCGCTCTGGGGCCAACGTCCTGACTTTC. It specifies CASSPVGTGARSGANVLTF.

This clone has more than one count but fewer than ten. This rearrangement joins TRBV11-2 to TRBJ2-3, with 10 bases fitting TRBD2. The CDR3 is 19 residues long. The germline gives CDR1 SGHAT, CDR2 FQNNGV. Losses at the gene ends were 0 bases for V and 4 bases for J; bases not matched to a gene: 13. The CDR3 spells CASSLDVSGGFLGADTQYF. The CDR3 DNA reads TGTGCCAGCAGCTTAGATGTTAGCGGGGGGTTCCTCGGGGCAGATACGCAGTATTTT.

The rearrangement uses TRBV9 and TRBJ1-1, with TRBD1 as a possible D gene (6 bases). Trimming removed 2 bases from V and 0 bases from J, with 11 bases in between. Looked up from germline, CDR1 is SGDLS and CDR2 is YYNGEE. The CDR3 consists of 15 residues. The CDR3 coding sequence is TGTGCCAGCAGCGTGACAGGCACCCTGAACACTGAAGCTTTCTTT. Its translation: CASSVTGTLNTEAFF.

This sequence joins TRBV19 and TRBJ2-3; no clear D gene. Between the trimmed V and J ends, which lost 5 bases and 4 bases, there was a span of 10 bases. The CDR3 spans 13 residues. CDR1 is LNHDA, CDR2 SQIVND, per germline (reference sequence). The CDR3 loop reads CASSPVRADTQYF. In nucleotides, the CDR3 is TGTGCCAGTAGTCCTGTCCGCGCAGATACGCAGTATTTT.